The 30 T cell receptor beta chains in this list originate from one sample, sequenced in a study of control samples from healthy donors and cancer patients. Only in-frame clones appear in the TCRdb table, and some are missing; sequencing was by immunoSEQ multiplex PCR. The sample has around 100,000 clones, approximately 90% seen once. The sample comprised blood. The receptors were gathered from a woman younger than 35 in good health.

The chain carries TRBV6-5 and TRBJ1-5, with 7 positions matching TRBD1. CDR3 size: 14 residues. Germline V CDR1 and CDR2: MNHEY, SVGAGI. V lost 5 bases, J lost 5 bases, and 6 bases stayed unmatched. The CDR3 DNA reads TGTGCCAGCAGTCCCCGACAGGGCTATCAGCCCCAGCATTTT. Translating it yields CASSPRQGYQPQHF.

The chain employs TRBV4-1 and TRBJ2-5; the match to TRBD1 covers 10 bases. The junction had 21 bases not matched to a gene; V was cut back by 6 bases and J by 5 bases. The CDR3 sequence is 19 residues long. Germline-derived CDR1 and CDR2 are MGHRA and YSYEKL. This CDR3 is CASRSQGQGRLASSETQYF. CDR3 DNA: TGCGCCAGCAGAAGCCAGGGACAGGGGCGTCTCGCCTCCTCGGAGACCCAGTACTTC.

The chain uses TRBV5-1 and TRBJ2-7; D remains ambiguous. This CDR3 region has 14 residues. CDR1 is SGHRS, CDR2 YFSETQ, per germline. V gave up 4 bases and J gave up 1 base, with 12 bases separating them. DNA of the CDR3: TGCGCCAGCAGCGTTAGGGCGTCTTCCTACGAGCAGTACTTC. Amino acids: CASSVRASSYEQYF.

This chain joins TRBV18 and TRBJ2-2; 8 bases agree with TRBD1. V shed 0 bases, J shed 1 base, and the junction held 4 bases outside the gene matches. CDR3 length: 17 amino acids. Germline V gene lookup returns CDR1 KGHSH and CDR2 LQKENI. CDR3 in DNA: TGTGCCAGCTCACCACCGGAAGACAGGGGGAACACCGGGGAGCTGTTTTTT. It yields the protein CASSPPEDRGNTGELFF. Looking up the rest from reference TRBV18 and TRBJ2-2 gives the full variable domain: NAGVMQNPRHLVRRRGQEARLRCSPMKGHSHVYWYRQLPEEGLKFMVYLQKENIIDESGMPKERFSAEFPKEGPSILRIQQVVRGDSAAYFCASSPPEDRGNTGELFFGEGSRLTVL.

The genes are TRBV24-1 and TRBJ1-5; 10 nucleotides agree with TRBD1. This CDR3 has 16 residues. Germline-derived CDR1 and CDR2 are KGHDR and SFDVKD. V trimming: 3 bases; J trimming: 7 bases; junction bases outside the gene matches: 8. The CDR3 reads CATSDTGQGEGQPQHF. DNA for the CDR3: TGTGCCACCAGTGATACAGGACAGGGGGAGGGACAGCCCCAGCATTTT.

This clone was picked up one time. V is TRBV23-1 and J is TRBJ1-2, with 7 bases matching TRBD1. TRBV23-1 qualifies as an ORF whose function is uncertain. This CDR3 spans 12 amino acids. With V trimmed by 6 bases and J by 6 bases, 4 bases remained unmatched. CDR3 nucleotide sequence: TGCGCCAGCAGCCGACAGGGAGATGGCTACACCTTC. This translates into CASSRQGDGYTF.

The gene calls are TRBV19 and TRBJ2-3, with TRBD2 matching over 10 bases. With 8 bases clipped from V and 6 bases from J, the junction kept 2 bases outside the gene matches. Germline assignment: CDR1 LNHDA and CDR2 SQIVND (reference sequence). The CDR3 contains 12 residues. The CDR3 nucleotides are TGTGCCAGTGCTAGCGGGGGTGATACGCAGTATTTT. Amino acid sequence: CASASGGDTQYF.

This chain joins TRBV6-5 and TRBJ1-2; D is uncertain. From germline, CDR1 is MNHEY and CDR2 SVGAGI. V lost 0 bases, J lost 2 bases, and 10 bases lay in between. The CDR3 spans 15 residues. The CDR3 DNA reads TGTGCCAGCAGTTACTCGATCCCACCCAACTATGGCTACACCTTC. Translation gives CASSYSIPPNYGYTF.

The V and J genes are TRBV28 and TRBJ2-5, with 11 bases matching TRBD2. Germline-derived CDR1 and CDR2 are MDHEN and SYDVKM. The V gene end was trimmed by 6 bases and the J gene end by 7 bases; junction bases not matched to a gene: 10. The CDR3 length is 15 residues. This CDR3 is CASSQGTSGSGTQYF. CDR3 DNA sequence: TGTGCCAGCAGCCAAGGCACTAGCGGGAGTGGGACCCAGTACTTC.

The chain links TRBV4-3 to TRBJ2-2, with TRBD2 matching 7 bases. With V trimmed by 6 bases and J by 5 bases, 12 bases remained unmatched. Looked up from germline, CDR1 is LGHNA and CDR2 is YSLEER. The CDR3 length is 16 residues. The CDR3 DNA reads TGCGCCAGCAGACTCGGCTTGGCGGGAGAAACCGGGGAGCTGTTTTTT. It translates to CASRLGLAGETGELFF.

The V call is TRBV10-3, the J call TRBJ2-7; TRBD1 matches 11 bases. The V segment lost 6 bases and the J segment 3 bases; nucleotides outside the gene matches: 4. Germline CDR1 reads ENHRY; CDR2 reads SYGVKD. The CDR3 extends over 14 amino acids. As DNA, the CDR3 is TGTGCCATCAGCCCGGGACAGGGGGGCTACGAGCAGTACTTC. Encoded protein: CAISPGQGGYEQYF.

The rearrangement links TRBV28 to TRBJ1-1; D uncertain. The CDR3 runs to 14 residues. Trimming shortened V by 2 bases and J by 2 bases, and 9 bases separated the two germline ends. The V gene's germline CDR1 is MDHEN and CDR2 SYDVKM. Here the CDR3 DNA reads TGTGCCAGCAGTTTACGGTGGTATAACACTGAAGCTTTCTTT. Its translation: CASSLRWYNTEAFF.

V and J are TRBV5-6 and TRBJ1-3; a possible D gene is TRBD1 (6 bases). Germline V gene data show CDR1 as SGHDT and CDR2 as YYEEEE. The CDR3 has 16 amino acids. Trimming removed 4 bases at V and 0 bases at J, with 14 bases between. CDR3 sequence: CASSRRGGPSGNTIYF. CDR3 bases: TGTGCCAGCAGCAGGCGTGGGGGGCCCTCTGGAAACACCATATATTTT.

This chain uses TRBV11-3 with TRBJ2-3, with D tentatively TRBD2 (5 bases). Trimming took 3 bases from V and 3 from J, leaving 13 bases between them. Germline V CDR1 and CDR2: SGHNT, YENEEA. This CDR3 region has 15 residues. The CDR3 is CASSLGLEVTDTQYF. DNA of the CDR3: TGTGCCAGCAGCTTGGGCCTGGAGGTTACAGATACGCAGTATTTT.

The rearrangement links TRBV15 to TRBJ2-3; TRBD2 matches 8 bases. Germline V gene data show CDR1 as LNHNV and CDR2 as YYDKDF (reference sequence). Germline trimming cut 0 bases from V and 6 bases from J; bases unmatched to any gene: 2. This CDR3 comprises 14 residues. The chain's CDR3 is CATSRELAADTQYF. The CDR3 DNA reads as TGTGCCACCAGCAGAGAACTAGCGGCCGATACGCAGTATTTT.

The chain combines TRBV9 with TRBJ2-5; TRBD2 agrees at 9 bases. The CDR3 contains 16 residues. The trim removed 0 bases at V and 4 bases at J, leaving 7 bases unmatched. The germline V gene has CDR1 SGDLS and CDR2 YYNGEE. CDR3 region: CASSVDGGGAGETQYF. The CDR3, as DNA: TGTGCCAGCAGCGTAGATGGCGGGGGGGCCGGAGAGACCCAGTACTTC.

The rearrangement links TRBV20-1 to TRBJ2-1; TRBD2 is a possible D gene (6 bases). The germline V gene has CDR1 DFQATT and CDR2 SNEGSKA (reference sequence). This CDR3 is built from 11 residues. The V end was cut by 5 bases, the J end by 13 bases, with 15 bases between. The CDR3: CSAETGVGQFF. The CDR3 coding sequence is TGCAGTGCTGAAACGGGAGTTGGACAGTTCTTC.

The chain is built from TRBV2 and TRBJ1-1; D gene unclear. Trimming removed 4 bases from V and 4 bases from J, with 10 bases in between. The germline gives CDR1 SNHLY, CDR2 FYNNEI. The CDR3 has 13 amino acids. The DNA for the CDR3 is TGTGCCAGCAGTGTGGACGGTGCCACTGAAGCTTTCTTT. Translation gives CASSVDGATEAFF.

This rearrangement joins TRBV29-1 to TRBJ1-4; D is undetermined. Germline CDR1 SQVTM, CDR2 ANQGSEA. V dropped 7 bases and J dropped 10 bases, with 19 bases sitting between them. There are 13 residues in the CDR3. The CDR3 here is CSAHGVTGGKLFF. The CDR3 DNA reads as TGCAGCGCTCACGGCGTAACTGGAGGAAAACTGTTTTTT.

V gene TRBV12-5 combines with J gene TRBJ2-1; TRBD2 aligns across 11 bases. Germline CDR1 and CDR2: LGHNT and FRNRAP. The CDR3 has 16 residues. V shed 1 base, J shed 4 bases, and the junction held 3 bases outside the gene matches. The CDR3 loop reads CASGLATSGAYNEQFF. In DNA, the CDR3 is TGTGCTAGTGGTTTGGCGACTAGCGGGGCTTACAATGAGCAGTTCTTC.

The chain combines TRBV7-9 with TRBJ1-3; no clear D gene. This CDR3 has 15 residues. Germline loops: CDR1 SEHNR, CDR2 FQNEAQ (reference sequence). V dropped 7 bases and J dropped 4 bases, with 17 bases sitting between them. This CDR3 reads CASKRERDRGNTIYF. DNA of the CDR3: TGTGCCAGCAAACGCGAACGGGATCGCGGAAACACCATATATTTT.

This chain uses TRBV5-5 with TRBJ1-3; D remains ambiguous. The V end lost 4 bases, the J end lost 4 bases, and 12 bases lay between the germline ends. CDR3 length equals 14 residues. Germline V gene lookup returns CDR1 SGHKS and CDR2 YYEKEE (reference sequence). CDR3 loop: CASSPPTLGNTIYF. For the CDR3, the DNA is TGTGCCAGCAGCCCGCCGACTCTAGGAAACACCATATATTTT.

The chain has TRBV7-2 and TRBJ1-4; D is possibly TRBD1 (5 bases). V lost 1 base, J lost 7 bases, and 10 bases lay in between. Germline lookup yields CDR1 SGHTA and CDR2 FQGNSA. The CDR3 loop spans 14 amino acids. The CDR3, as DNA: TGTGCCAGCAGCTTAGGGGGGTTATCTGAAAAACTGTTTTTT. Translated: CASSLGGLSEKLFF.

The chain links TRBV3-1 (or the pseudogene TRBV3-2) to TRBJ2-5; maybe TRBD2 (6 bases). The CDR3 extends over 15 amino acids. The ends were cut back, 0 bases at V and 2 bases at J, with 10 bases in the middle. Germline loops: CDR1 LGHDT, CDR2 YNNKEL (reference sequence). This CDR3 reads CASSQEVGGQETQYF. For the CDR3, the DNA is TGTGCCAGCAGCCAAGAGGTCGGAGGGCAAGAGACCCAGTACTTC.

The genes are TRBV27 and TRBJ2-1; 9 bases are a match to TRBD1. The CDR3 consists of 13 residues. The germline V gene has CDR1 MNHEY and CDR2 SMNVEV (reference sequence). With 6 bases clipped from V and 6 bases from J, the junction kept 3 bases outside the gene matches. The CDR3 DNA follows: TGTGCCAGCAGGACACAGGGGGCCAATGAGCAGTTCTTC. This sequence encodes CASRTQGANEQFF.

The rearrangement joins TRBV27 to TRBJ2-3; a weak D match, TRBD2 (5 bases). The germline gives CDR1 MNHEY, CDR2 SMNVEV (reference sequence). This CDR3 contains 17 residues. V was trimmed by 2 bases and J by 5 bases, leaving 20 bases between them. Here the CDR3 reads CASSLAPSGGLQDTQYF. The CDR3 coding sequence is TGTGCCAGCAGTTTAGCCCCGAGCGGCGGCTTGCAAGATACGCAGTATTTT.

V usage is TRBV7-9 and J usage is TRBJ2-2, with TRBD2 identical over 14 bases. Germline V gene sequence: CDR1 SEHNR, CDR2 FQNEAQ (reference sequence). The length of the CDR3 is 17 residues. Losses at the gene ends were 0 bases for V and 7 bases for J; bases not matched to a gene: 4. The DNA of the CDR3 is TGTGCCAGCAGCTTAGCGACTAGCGGGAGGGCCGGCGGGGAGCTGTTTTTT. Its translation: CASSLATSGRAGGELFF.

The chain has TRBV3-1 (or the pseudogene TRBV3-2) and TRBJ2-6, with no clear D. Germline CDR1 LGHDT, CDR2 YNNKEL (reference sequence). The V and J ends lost 0 bases and 4 bases respectively, with 7 bases between them. This CDR3 comprises 15 residues. CDR3: CASSQDLRGANVLTF. CDR3 in DNA: TGTGCCAGCAGCCAAGATTTGAGGGGGGCCAACGTCCTGACTTTC.

The chain joins TRBV6-6 to TRBJ1-1; TRBD1 might be the D (5 bases). V lost 6 bases and J lost 7, with 18 bases in between. The V gene's germline CDR1 is MNHNY and CDR2 SVGAGI (reference sequence). The CDR3 contains 14 residues. CDR3 DNA sequence: TGTGCCAGCAGCTCCACAGGACAAGACGGTGAAGCTTTCTTT. The encoded protein is CASSSTGQDGEAFF.

The CDR3 sequence: CASSLSTRDRTNRGGYTF. DNA of the CDR3: TGTGCCAGCAGTTTATCGACTCGGGACAGGACAAATCGGGGTGGCTACACCTTC. This rearrangement joins TRBV27 to TRBJ1-2; 8 nucleotides line up with TRBD1. The V gene's germline CDR1 is MNHEY and CDR2 SMNVEV (reference sequence). The CDR3 length is 18 residues. V shed 0 bases and J 7 bases; nucleotides not matched to a gene: 16.